This T cell receptor beta chain was found in a study of cytomegalovirus exposure and HLA in healthy donors. Study-wide context: Of the donors genotyped, several hundred in all, 81% fell in the Caucasian-associated ancestry cluster. Study-wide results and limits: In a later analysis, a missense DCLRE1C variant was linked to TCR beta V- and J-gene trimming.

A word on this clone: Its target is not known.

The CDR3 has 12 residues. Per the germline V gene, CDR1 is SNHLY and CDR2 is FYNNEI. V was pared by 4 bases and J by 3 bases, with 7 bases between. The PCR had 60 Vbeta and 13 Jbeta primers. Assay: immunoSEQ multiplex PCR; the TCRdb copy retains only in-frame clones and omits some. Among a few hundred thousand clones listed, around 88% were seen once. The sample taken for sequencing was PBMCs. The clonotype was recovered from a young woman in good health and CMV-seronegative. The V gene is TRBV2, the J gene TRBJ2-7; D possibly corresponds to TRBD1 (6 bases). The CDR3 coding sequence is TGTGCCAGCAGTGCGACAGGCTACGAGCAGTACTTC. It codes for CASSATGYEQYF.